The 18 T cell receptor beta chains given below trace back to one sample, sequenced in a study of blood T cell repertoires in COVID-19. The data were produced by immunoSEQ multiplex PCR, yet TCRdb's version contains in-frame clones alone and is incomplete. The sample holds around 75,000 clones, more than 70% seen once. Sample: peripheral blood. All receptors derive from a man aged 50 to 60 with COVID-19, enrolled during active disease.

The rearrangement links TRBV4-2 to TRBJ2-3; 9 bases line up with TRBD2. Germline CDR1 LGHNA, CDR2 YNFKEQ. The CDR3 sequence is 17 residues long. V lost 0 bases, J lost 4 bases, and 8 bases stayed unmatched. The CDR3 DNA reads as TGTGCCAGCAGCCAAGATCTCGGCGGGAGGGGAGCAGATACGCAGTATTTT. It specifies CASSQDLGGRGADTQYF.

This clone ranks as medium-sized. The chain has TRBV20-1 and TRBJ2-1, with D tentatively TRBD2 (5 bases). CDR3 length: 12 amino acids. The germline V gene has CDR1 DFQATT and CDR2 SNEGSKA (reference sequence). Trimming pared 3 bases from V and 7 bases from J, leaving 10 bases between. The CDR3 spells CSASIRENEQFF. CDR3 coding DNA: TGCAGTGCTAGTATAAGGGAGAATGAGCAGTTCTTC.

The table lists this clone with a count of one. The chain carries TRBV24-1 and TRBJ1-3; possible D gene TRBD1, 5 bases. Germline V gene data show CDR1 as KGHDR and CDR2 as SFDVKD. V shed 4 bases and J shed 4 bases, with 16 bases lying between them. The CDR3 contains 16 residues. This CDR3 is CATSDPQGGEGNTIYF. The CDR3, as DNA: TGTGCCACCAGTGACCCGCAGGGAGGGGAAGGAAACACCATATATTTT.

The rearrangement links TRBV5-6 to TRBJ2-7, with 12 bases fitting TRBD2. This CDR3 is built from 15 residues. Looked up from germline, CDR1 is SGHDT and CDR2 is YYEEEE. V gave up 4 bases and J gave up 2 bases; unmatched junction bases: 4. CDR3 region: CASSHGLAGTYEQYF. The CDR3 nucleotides read TGTGCCAGCAGCCACGGACTAGCGGGGACCTACGAGCAGTACTTC.

The chain recombines TRBV7-9 with TRBJ1-1; 7 bases are shared with TRBD1. The CDR3 contains 13 residues. The V segment lost 3 bases and the J segment 9 bases; nucleotides outside the gene matches: 7. The germline V gene has CDR1 SEHNR and CDR2 FQNEAQ (reference sequence). The CDR3 DNA is TGTGCCAGCAGCTTCGAAGGGGGCTTCCAAGCTTTCTTT. Encoded protein: CASSFEGGFQAFF.

The chain links TRBV11-2 to TRBJ1-1; 8 nucleotides match TRBD1. Trimming took 5 bases from V and 6 from J; bases not matched to a gene: 5. Germline CDR1 SGHAT, CDR2 FQNNGV. This CDR3 region has 13 residues. The CDR3 here is CASSGQGAPEAFF. The CDR3 DNA follows: TGTGCCAGCAGCGGTCAGGGGGCTCCTGAAGCTTTCTTT. The full variable domain, completed using reference TRBV11-2 and TRBJ1-1, is EAGVAQSPRYKIIEKRQSVAFWCNPISGHATLYWYQQILGQGPKLLIQFQNNGVVDDSQLPKDRFSAERLKGVDSTLKIQPAKLEDSAVYLCASSGQGAPEAFFGQGTRLTVV.

This chain's CDR3 is CASSYSQVNTGELFF. CDR3 in DNA: TGCGCCAGCAGCTATTCACAGGTGAACACCGGGGAGCTGTTTTTT. The chain links TRBV5-1 to TRBJ2-2; tentative D call: TRBD1 (5 bases). Germline CDR1 is SGHRS and CDR2 is YFSETQ. The CDR3 runs 15 residues. The V end lost 3 bases, the J end lost 1 base, and 10 bases lay between the germline ends.

The V gene is TRBV28, the J gene TRBJ2-3, with TRBD1 identical over 11 bases. J gave up 1 base and V 8 bases, and 11 bases lay outside the gene matches. The CDR3 loop spans 17 amino acids. Germline CDR1 is MDHEN and CDR2 is SYDVKM. CDR3 region: CASGGDRGTEGTDTQYF. The CDR3 nucleotides read TGTGCCAGCGGTGGGGACAGGGGGACTGAGGGCACAGATACGCAGTATTTT.

The J gene is TRBJ2-1, the V gene TRBV19, with TRBD1 identical over 9 bases. Germline-derived CDR1 and CDR2 are LNHDA and SQIVND (reference sequence). This CDR3 is 15 amino acids long. V dropped 5 bases and J dropped 4; count of bases not matched to a gene: 6. This CDR3 reads CASSGGQGSYNEQFF. CDR3 DNA sequence: TGTGCCAGTAGTGGCGGACAGGGGTCGTACAATGAGCAGTTCTTC.

The rearrangement uses TRBV19 and TRBJ1-1; 7 nucleotides align to TRBD1. CDR1 LNHDA and CDR2 SQIVND come from the germline V gene (reference sequence). Losses at the gene ends were 6 bases for V and 5 bases for J; bases not matched to a gene: 15. This CDR3 spans 16 amino acids. The CDR3 DNA reads TGTGCCAGTAGCCCCCGGACAGGTCAGGGATTGACTGAAGCTTTCTTT. It specifies CASSPRTGQGLTEAFF.

The chain joins TRBV5-1 to TRBJ2-1, with D possibly TRBD2 on 5 matching bases. This CDR3 region has 13 residues. Germline lookup yields CDR1 SGHRS and CDR2 YFSETQ. Trimming removed 3 bases at V and 8 bases at J, with 12 bases between. Here the CDR3 reads CASSYVRGHEQFF. The CDR3 nucleotides are TGCGCCAGCAGCTACGTTCGGGGTCATGAGCAGTTCTTC.

This clone was found a few times. This chain uses TRBV7-3 with TRBJ1-1; D is possibly TRBD1 (5 bases). Between the trimmed V and J ends, which lost 0 bases and 5 bases, there was a span of 13 bases. CDR1 SGHTA and CDR2 FQGTGA come from the germline V gene. The CDR3 spans 15 residues. CDR3 in DNA: TGTGCCAGCAGCTTAACTCCTTCCAGGGAAACTGAAGCTTTCTTT. This translates into CASSLTPSRETEAFF.

This clone was counted a single time. The chain uses TRBV19 and TRBJ1-4, with D unresolved. Looked up from germline, CDR1 is LNHDA and CDR2 is SQIVND (reference sequence). With 6 bases removed from V and 10 bases from J, the gap between germline ends came to 18 bases. The CDR3 spans 14 residues. This CDR3 is CASSDLRGGGKLFF. For the CDR3, the DNA is TGTGCCAGTAGCGACCTACGGGGAGGTGGAAAACTGTTTTTT.

The chain employs TRBV6-1 and TRBJ1-2; D remains unclear. The germline V gene has CDR1 MNHNS and CDR2 SASEGT. Trimming shortened V by 2 bases and J by 4 bases, and 11 bases separated the two germline ends. The CDR3 runs to 14 residues. In DNA, the CDR3 is TGTGCCAGCAGTGAAACTATCCTTCTCTATGGCTACACCTTC. Its translation: CASSETILLYGYTF.

CDR3 region: CASSIGLYTDTQYF. The CDR3, as DNA: TGTGCCAGTAGTATAGGTTTATACACAGATACGCAGTATTTT. V is TRBV19 and J is TRBJ2-3, with D unresolved. The CDR3 extends over 14 amino acids. Germline lookup yields CDR1 LNHDA and CDR2 SQIVND (reference sequence). V lost 1 base and J 2 bases, leaving 7 bases between the germline ends.

The chain carries TRBV30 and TRBJ1-5; tentatively, D is TRBD1 (6 bases). The CDR3 covers 15 residues. Trimming cost V 3 bases and J 4 bases, with 16 bases left between them. Germline V CDR1 and CDR2: GTSNPN, SVGIG (reference sequence). Here the CDR3 DNA reads TGTGCCTGGAGAGAAACAGGGTTAGGGAATCAGCCCCAGCATTTT. Protein product: CAWRETGLGNQPQHF.

The V call is TRBV27, the J call TRBJ1-1, with D unresolved. Trimming cost V 6 bases and J 1 base, with 12 bases left between them. This CDR3 is built from 14 residues. Germline V gene sequence: CDR1 MNHEY, CDR2 SMNVEV (reference sequence). This CDR3 reads CASRPGPRNTEAFF. The CDR3, as DNA: TGTGCCAGCAGACCGGGTCCACGGAACACTGAAGCTTTCTTT.

CDR3 in DNA: TGTGCCAGTGAGATACCCGACAGGGGGCTGAGTGGCTACACCTTC. It codes for CASEIPDRGLSGYTF. The V call is TRBV6-4, the J call TRBJ1-2, with 10 positions matching TRBD1. Germline CDR1 is MRHNA and CDR2 is SNTAGT. With V trimmed by 9 bases and J by 7 bases, 14 bases remained unmatched. This CDR3 is built from 15 residues.